These 29 T cell receptor beta chains were sequenced from one sample in a study of T cells after somatic rescue of genetic block. Measured with immunoSEQ multiplex PCR; TCRdb has only the in-frame clones, and not every one. Of approximately 100,000 clones detected, about 90% appear once; the ten largest clones hold approximately 1.5%. The material sequenced was peripheral blood mononuclear cells (PBMCs). The receptors here all came from a woman aged 18 to 35.

The chain links TRBV29-1 to TRBJ2-1, with D maybe TRBD2 (6 bases). In germline, CDR1 is SQVTM, CDR2 ANQGSEA. CDR3 length: 15 residues. The V gene lost 4 bases and the J gene lost 1 base, with 14 bases spanning the gap. For the CDR3, the DNA is TGCAGCGTTGGGGCAGCGGGCCCTTCCTACAATGAGCAGTTCTTC. Its translation is CSVGAAGPSYNEQFF.

The chain carries TRBV18 and TRBJ2-5; D gene unclear. Germline CDR1 reads KGHSH; CDR2 reads LQKENI. V lost 2 bases and J lost 0, with 7 bases in between. The CDR3 has 14 amino acids. The CDR3 protein is CASSPGVHQETQYF. The CDR3 region has the DNA TGTGCCAGCTCACCAGGCGTCCACCAAGAGACCCAGTACTTC.

To note about this clone: The same CDR3 is also encoded by other DNA sequences in this sample. The chain uses TRBV18 and TRBJ2-7; a weak D match, TRBD1 (6 bases). Deletions cut 0 bases from V and 3 bases from J, with 6 bases between. This CDR3 has 13 amino acids. Germline lookup yields CDR1 KGHSH and CDR2 LQKENI. The CDR3 nucleotides are TGTGCCAGCTCACCACCAGGGGGCTACGAGCAGTACTTC. Residues: CASSPPGGYEQYF.

The V gene is TRBV10-2, the J gene TRBJ2-7, with a tentative D call TRBD2 (6 bases). V was trimmed by 0 bases and J by 6 bases, leaving 12 bases between them. Germline CDR1 and CDR2: WSHSY and SAAADI. This CDR3 has 14 residues. The CDR3 coding sequence is TGCGCCAGCAGTGAGTCTGGGGACTCTGGCGAGCAGTACTTC. Its protein product is CASSESGDSGEQYF.

This chain connects TRBV6-5 to TRBJ1-5; weak D call: TRBD1 (5 bases). Trimming left V 5 bases short and J 5 bases short, with 10 bases between. Germline V lookup: CDR1 MNHEY, CDR2 SVGAGI. The length of the CDR3 is 13 residues. For the CDR3, the DNA is TGTGCCAGCAGTACAGGAAAAGATCAGCCCCAGCATTTT. It encodes CASSTGKDQPQHF.

This clone was observed a single time. The rearrangement uses TRBV6-4 and TRBJ2-7; a weak D match, TRBD2 (6 bases). Germline V lookup: CDR1 MRHNA, CDR2 SNTAGT. CDR3 length: 15 amino acids. This CDR3 reads CRPPRGDWSSYEQYF. CDR3 in DNA: TGTCGACCCCCTAGAGGGGACTGGAGCTCCTACGAGCAGTACTTC.

This chain connects TRBV28 to TRBJ2-1; no definite D call. The germline V and J ends were trimmed by 9 bases and 1 base, with 7 bases remaining between them. The CDR3 has 12 amino acids. Germline V lookup: CDR1 MDHEN, CDR2 SYDVKM. The CDR3 region is CASQHSYNEQFF. In nucleotides, the CDR3 is TGTGCCAGTCAACATTCCTACAATGAGCAGTTCTTC.

This sequence joins TRBV30 and TRBJ1-6, with TRBD1 identical over 7 bases. CDR1 is GTSNPN, CDR2 SVGIG, per germline (reference sequence). The V and J ends lost 0 bases and 7 bases, in that order; junction bases with no gene match: 6. This CDR3 region has 15 residues. The CDR3 DNA follows: TGTGCCTGGAGTGTCGGTACAGGGGCCAATTCACCCCTCCACTTT. This codes for CAWSVGTGANSPLHF.

In DNA, the CDR3 is TGTGCCTGGGCACAGGGGAGTGAAAAACTGTTTTTT. Its protein is CAWAQGSEKLFF. This sequence joins TRBV30 and TRBJ1-4; 7 nucleotides align to TRBD1. The CDR3 covers 12 residues. Trimming at V came to 5 bases and at J to 7 bases, leaving 4 bases not matched to a gene. Per germline, CDR1 GTSNPN and CDR2 SVGIG (reference sequence).

The chain uses TRBV20-1 and TRBJ2-1; D is uncertain. The V gene's germline CDR1 is DFQATT and CDR2 SNEGSKA (reference sequence). The CDR3 covers 10 residues. The V end was cut by 3 bases, the J end by 9 bases, with 6 bases between. DNA of the CDR3: TGCAGTGCTAGCGGAGTTGAGCAGTTCTTC. Translated, it gives CSASGVEQFF.

This clone appeared once. The chain carries TRBV11-3 and TRBJ2-1; 8 bases match TRBD2. The CDR3 is made up of 19 amino acids. V was clipped by 2 bases and J by 7 bases; unmatched bases: 19. Germline-derived CDR1 and CDR2 are SGHNT and YENEEA. The CDR3: CASSLSTGGPEPFLNEQFF. The CDR3 bases are TGTGCCAGCAGCTTATCGACGGGAGGGCCCGAACCGTTTTTAAATGAGCAGTTCTTC.

V and J are TRBV14 and TRBJ2-1; TRBD2 matches 12 bases. Looked up from germline, CDR1 is SGHDN and CDR2 is FVKESK. This CDR3 region has 15 residues. J was trimmed by 9 bases and V by 1 base; bases with no gene match: 4. The CDR3 DNA reads TGTGCCAGCAGCCAAGCACTAGCGGGGGGAGGTGAGCAGTTCTTC. It encodes CASSQALAGGGEQFF.

This clone is a singleton in its sample. The chain employs TRBV15 and TRBJ2-5, with 7 positions matching TRBD1. The J segment lost 5 bases and the V segment lost 0 bases, leaving 6 bases of the junction unmatched. The germline V gene encodes CDR1 LNHNV and CDR2 YYDKDF (reference sequence). The CDR3 length is 15 residues. For the CDR3, the DNA is TGTGCCACCAGCAGAGAGAGGGGGCGCCGGGAGACCCAGTACTTC. Its translation: CATSRERGRRETQYF.

This chain links TRBV5-1 with TRBJ1-5; D is perhaps TRBD1 (5 bases). Trimming left V 3 bases short and J 3 bases short, with 13 bases between. Per the germline V gene, CDR1 is SGHRS and CDR2 is YFSETQ. CDR3 length equals 15 residues. CDR3 region: CASSWRGGLNQPQHF. For the CDR3, the DNA is TGCGCCAGCAGCTGGAGGGGAGGACTCAATCAGCCCCAGCATTTT.

The chain employs TRBV28 and TRBJ2-1; the match to TRBD1 covers 10 bases. Germline V gene sequence: CDR1 MDHEN, CDR2 SYDVKM. The CDR3 runs 15 residues. The trim removed 7 bases at V and 10 bases at J, leaving 13 bases unmatched. Written as DNA, the CDR3 is TGTGCCAGCACCATAGGGGGACAGGGGCGGGGAGAGCAGTTCTTC. Its translation: CASTIGGQGRGEQFF.

The genes are TRBV10-2 and TRBJ1-2; no clear D gene. CDR3 length: 15 residues. Trimming took 3 bases from V and 0 from J, leaving 11 bases between them. Germline V lookup: CDR1 WSHSY, CDR2 SAAADI. CDR3 residues: CASSETRGSNYGYTF. As DNA, the CDR3 is TGCGCCAGCAGTGAAACCCGAGGGTCTAACTATGGCTACACCTTC.

The rearrangement uses TRBV11-2 and TRBJ1-3; D is unclear. V lost 3 bases to trimming and J lost 0 bases, with 12 bases between them. The V gene's germline CDR1 is SGHAT and CDR2 FQNNGV. This CDR3 spans 16 amino acids. The CDR3 sequence is CASSFLGLSSGNTIYF. The CDR3 DNA sequence: TGTGCCAGCAGCTTCCTCGGACTGAGCTCTGGAAACACCATATATTTT.

The chain employs TRBV27 and TRBJ2-2; 7 nucleotides agree with TRBD1. The CDR3 loop spans 15 amino acids. J was trimmed by 0 bases and V by 6 bases; bases with no gene match: 4. The germline V gene has CDR1 MNHEY and CDR2 SMNVEV (reference sequence). The CDR3 sequence is CASRRTGTNTGELFF. DNA of the CDR3: TGTGCCAGCAGAAGGACAGGAACGAACACCGGGGAGCTGTTTTTT.

The chain recombines TRBV7-9 with TRBJ2-3, with D uncertain. The CDR3 sequence is 12 residues long. Trimming pared 4 bases from V and 3 bases from J, leaving 5 bases between. Germline-derived CDR1 and CDR2 are SEHNR and FQNEAQ (reference sequence). The CDR3 reads CASSWGTDTQYF. The CDR3 region has the DNA TGTGCCAGCAGCTGGGGAACAGATACGCAGTATTTT.

Note on this clone: One end of the junction fails to match germline, which may point to a read error. The rearrangement joins TRBV7-7 to TRBJ2-5; no reliable D call. Germline V gene lookup returns CDR1 SSHAT and CDR2 FNYEAQ (reference sequence). The CDR3 has 14 residues. The CDR3 loop reads CASSLSRAPETQYF. In DNA form, the CDR3 reads TGTGCTAGCAGCTTATCCCGGGCCCCCGAGACCCAGTACTTC.

The J gene is TRBJ2-5, the V gene TRBV14; unclear D gene. This CDR3 region has 15 residues. Trimming shortened V by 4 bases and J by 4 bases, and 16 bases separated the two germline ends. Germline V gene data show CDR1 as SGHDN and CDR2 as FVKESK. DNA for the CDR3: TGTGCCAGCAGCCTGCTGACCACCTGGGGAGAGACCCAGTACTTC. This translates into CASSLLTTWGETQYF.

The chain combines TRBV4-3 with TRBJ1-1, with 7 bases that match TRBD1. Germline V gene sequence: CDR1 LGHNA, CDR2 YSLEER. The length of the CDR3 is 16 residues. Germline trimming cut 0 bases from V and 13 bases from J; bases unmatched to any gene: 17. CDR3 nucleotide sequence: TGCGCCAGCAGCCAAGAGGTTTCTAGGACAGGAGGGTTAGGTTTCTTT. Encoded protein: CASSQEVSRTGGLGFF.

The rearrangement uses TRBV6-6 and TRBJ1-1; 7 bases are shared with TRBD1. V lost 6 bases to trimming and J lost 1 base; unmatched junction nucleotides: 5. The germline gives CDR1 MNHNY, CDR2 SVGAGI (reference sequence). The CDR3 length is 14 residues. The CDR3 DNA is TGTGCCAGCAGAATAAGGGGGCCGAACACTGAAGCTTTCTTT. The encoded protein is CASRIRGPNTEAFF.

This clone was detected only a few times. This chain connects TRBV4-1 to TRBJ1-2; a weak D match, TRBD1 (6 bases). V lost 5 bases, J lost 0 bases, and 13 bases lay in between. Germline-derived CDR1 and CDR2 are MGHRA and YSYEKL. CDR3 size: 15 residues. The CDR3 loop is CASSEVGGPNYGYTF. DNA of the CDR3: TGCGCCAGCAGCGAGGTCGGGGGGCCTAACTATGGCTACACCTTC.

This chain joins TRBV21-1 and TRBJ2-7; TRBD2 reflects the table's D call only, with no check against the DNA. TRBV21-1 has pseudogene status. This CDR3 comprises 14 residues. The CDR3, as DNA: TGTGCCAGCAGCAAAGACGGTGGGAGTCACGAGCAGTACTTC. Protein: CASSKDGGSHEQYF.

CDR3: CASTTGGLAALAKNIQYF. The CDR3 nucleotides are TGTGCCAGCACCACTGGGGGCCTAGCGGCCCTAGCCAAAAACATTCAGTACTTC. V usage is TRBV28 and J usage is TRBJ2-4; possibly TRBD2 for D (7 bases). Germline V gene lookup returns CDR1 MDHEN and CDR2 SYDVKM. The CDR3 covers 18 residues. V lost 7 bases, J lost 0 bases, and 22 bases lay in between.

The V gene is TRBV9, the J gene TRBJ2-5; D is perhaps TRBD1 (6 bases). V shed 3 bases and J shed 5 bases, with 11 bases lying between them. This CDR3 has 13 residues. CDR1 and CDR2 (germline): SGDLS, YYNGEE. The CDR3 DNA reads TGTGCCAGCAGCGCCAGGGGAAGGGAGACCCAGTACTTC. The encoded protein is CASSARGRETQYF.

The chain has TRBV7-9 and TRBJ1-2; possible D gene TRBD1, 5 bases. Germline V gene data show CDR1 as SEHNR and CDR2 as FQNEAQ (reference sequence). The CDR3 is made up of 15 amino acids. Trimming cost V 3 bases and J 4 bases, with 15 bases left between them. The CDR3 bases are TGTGCCAGCAGCTTGGACATCCGGTCCCTCTATGGCTACACCTTC. Translation: CASSLDIRSLYGYTF.

The chain couples TRBV6-1 to TRBJ1-5; 7 positions agree with TRBD1. CDR1 MNHNS and CDR2 SASEGT come from the germline V gene. The CDR3 contains 15 residues. The trim removed 4 bases at V and 5 bases at J, leaving 8 bases unmatched. The CDR3 spells CASSVHRGHYQPQHF. In DNA form, the CDR3 reads TGTGCCAGCAGTGTGCACAGGGGTCATTATCAGCCCCAGCATTTT.